The 3 T cell receptor beta chains below come from one sample, sequenced in a study of naive and memory T cell subsets. Two oligonucleotides, mixed equimolar, formed the beta constant-region primer covering TRBC1 and TRBC2. The ligated cDNA underwent four PCR rounds using SP2 and nested alpha and beta constant-region primers. TCRdb itself ran the UMI-ligation and nested PCR reads through MiXCR, one entry per CDR3 protein. The sample lists 100,000 to 150,000 distinct CDR3 sequences; around 35% were seen once. Sequencing was carried out using central memory CD4+ T cells from blood. Source of these receptors: a human donor in good health.

This rearrangement joins TRBV20-1 to TRBJ2-2, with TRBD2 matching over 7 bases. Germline loops: CDR1 DFQATT, CDR2 SNEGSKA (reference sequence). The J segment lost 1 base and the V segment lost 5 bases, leaving 4 bases of the junction unmatched. The CDR3 runs 14 residues. CDR3 region: CSASGLENTGELFF. The CDR3 DNA reads as TGCAGTGCTTCCGGACTAGAGAACACCGGGGAGCTGTTTTTT.

This clonotype was seen a single time. The V call is TRBV3-1, the J call TRBJ2-5; 7 bases agree with TRBD1. There are 13 residues in the CDR3. Germline V gene data show CDR1 as LGHDT and CDR2 as YNNKEL (reference sequence). Trimming took 4 bases from V and 4 from J; bases not matched to a gene: 3. The CDR3 loop reads CASSPGTAETQYF. CDR3 nucleotides: TGTGCCAGCAGCCCCGGGACAGCAGAGACCCAGTACTTC.

This clonotype has only a few counts. CDR3 residues: CSAQGQSSSYEQYF. The DNA for the CDR3 is TGCAGTGCCCAAGGACAGTCCTCCTCCTACGAGCAGTACTTC. V gene TRBV20-1 combines with J gene TRBJ2-7; maybe TRBD1 (6 bases). The ends were cut back, 6 bases at V and 0 bases at J, with 15 bases in the middle. CDR3 size: 14 residues. Germline V CDR1 and CDR2: DFQATT, SNEGSKA (reference sequence).